The T cell receptor beta chain described here comes from a study of cytomegalovirus exposure and HLA in healthy donors. Primers: 60 Vbeta forward and 13 Jbeta reverse. TCRdb keeps only in-frame clones here, not all; method: immunoSEQ multiplex PCR. The sample comprises about 130,000 clones, approximately 80% of which are singletons, and 2.2% rests with the top ten. The source material was PBMCs. The sequence came from a man aged 25 to 40 in good health and CMV-seronegative.

CDR3 sequence: CASSPPSGQGRTNEKLFF. DNA for the CDR3: TGTGCCAGCTCACCTCCCTCGGGACAGGGGAGAACTAATGAAAAACTGTTTTTT. The chain uses TRBV18 and TRBJ1-4, with 10 nucleotides matching TRBD1. This CDR3 has 18 residues. Germline V gene data show CDR1 as KGHSH and CDR2 as LQKENI. Trimming at V came to 3 bases and at J to 1 base, leaving 8 bases not matched to a gene. Supplemented by reference TRBV18 and TRBJ1-4, the full variable domain reads NAGVMQNPRHLVRRRGQEARLRCSPMKGHSHVYWYRQLPEEGLKFMVYLQKENIIDESGMPKERFSAEFPKEGPSILRIQQVVRGDSAAYFCASSPPSGQGRTNEKLFFGSGTQLSVL.